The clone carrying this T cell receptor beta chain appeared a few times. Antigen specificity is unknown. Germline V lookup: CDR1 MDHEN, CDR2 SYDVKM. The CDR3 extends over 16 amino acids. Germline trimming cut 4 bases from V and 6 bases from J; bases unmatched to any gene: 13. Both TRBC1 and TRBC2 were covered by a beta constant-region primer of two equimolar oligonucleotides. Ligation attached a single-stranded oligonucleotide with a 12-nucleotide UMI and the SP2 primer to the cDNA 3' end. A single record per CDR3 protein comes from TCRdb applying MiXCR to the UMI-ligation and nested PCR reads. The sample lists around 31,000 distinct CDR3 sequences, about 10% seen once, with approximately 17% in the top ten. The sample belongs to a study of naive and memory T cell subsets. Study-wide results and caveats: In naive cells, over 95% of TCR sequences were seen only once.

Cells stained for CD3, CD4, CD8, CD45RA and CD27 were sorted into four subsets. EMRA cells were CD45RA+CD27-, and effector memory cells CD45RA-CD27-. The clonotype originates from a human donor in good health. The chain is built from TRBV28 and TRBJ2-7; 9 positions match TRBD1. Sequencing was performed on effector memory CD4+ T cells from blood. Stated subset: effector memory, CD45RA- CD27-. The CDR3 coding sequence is TGTGCCAGCAGTTCCCCCCGACAGGGGGGCTTTGGCGAGCAGTACTTC. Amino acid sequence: CASSSPRQGGFGEQYF.